Listed below are T cell receptor beta chains from one sample, sequenced in a study of beta chain features in type 1 diabetes. Measured with immunoSEQ multiplex PCR; TCRdb has only the in-frame clones, and not every one. The sample lists 300,000 to 400,000 clones; roughly 12% were seen once. Specimen: naive CD4+ T cells from blood. These receptors all come from a woman aged 18-30 years with type 1 diabetes. Each CDR3 is given with its conserved first and last residue. A D gene is named only where the DNA matches it firmly. Only some rows state a clone size, as once, few, many or a class for expanded clones.

d_call	v_call	clone_size	j_call	cdr3_nt	cdr3_aa
.	TRBV14	.	TRBJ2-7	TGTGCCAGCAGCCAAGATTCTTCTAGAGCGCGTTCTGAGCAGTACTTC	CASSQDSSRARSEQYF
.	TRBV7-9	few	TRBJ1-1	TGTGCCAGCAGCTTAGTTACGGGCACTGAAGCTTTCTTT	CASSLVTGTEAFF
.	TRBV18	.	TRBJ1-2	TGTGCCAGCTCACCACCCACCCGAAGGAGTTCTAACTATGGCTACACCTTC	CASSPPTRRSSNYGYTF
.	TRBV25-1	few	TRBJ2-5	TGTGCCAGCAGTGCCCCGGGACAAGTACAAGAGACCCAGTACTTC	CASSAPGQVQETQYF
.	TRBV5-4	.	TRBJ2-7	TGTGCCAGCAGCTTGAACGCAGGATCCTACGAGCAGTACTTC	CASSLNAGSYEQYF
.	TRBV11-2	.	TRBJ2-2	TGTGCCAGCAGCTTTTCCGAGGGGGAGCTGTTTTTT	CASSFSEGELFF
TRBD2	TRBV30	.	TRBJ2-4	TGTGCCTGGAGTTCGGGACTAGGGAACATTCAGTACTTC	CAWSSGLGNIQYF
TRBD2	TRBV6-1	.	TRBJ2-3	TGTGCCAGCGAGCATAGCGGGAGAGGCACAGATACGCAGTATTTT	CASEHSGRGTDTQYF
TRBD1	TRBV28	.	TRBJ2-3	TGTGCCATCAAACCGGGACAGCAAGATACGCAGTATTTT	CAIKPGQQDTQYF
.	TRBV19	few	TRBJ2-3	TGTGCCAGTACCCGCGCATTCCAGGCCCTCACAGATACGCAGTATTTT	CASTRAFQALTDTQYF
.	TRBV11-3	few	TRBJ1-1	TGTGCCAGCAGCCCAGGAGGAGGCACTGAAGCTTTCTTT	CASSPGGGTEAFF
TRBD1	TRBV29-1	.	TRBJ2-3	TGCAGCGTTTCGACAGGGAGCACGCAGTATTTT	CSVSTGSTQYF
TRBD2	TRBV28	.	TRBJ2-1	TGTGCCAGTCCTCCTGCCGGGGGGACTAACAATGAGCAGTTCTTC	CASPPAGGTNNEQFF
.	TRBV30	.	TRBJ1-1	TGTGCCTGGAGTGTATCCAGGACTGCTTTCTTT	CAWSVSRTAFF
.	TRBV11-3	.	TRBJ2-3	TGTGCCAGCAGCTTAGGGAGGGCCCCAGATACGCAGTATTTT	CASSLGRAPDTQYF
TRBD2	TRBV28	.	TRBJ2-4	TGTGCCAGCAGTGAACTAGCGGGAGAAAACATTCAGTACTTC	CASSELAGENIQYF
.	TRBV10-3	.	TRBJ2-3	TGTGCCATCAGTGATCGTTTTGAGGCAGATACGCAGTATTTT	CAISDRFEADTQYF
.	TRBV9	.	TRBJ2-3	TGTGCCAGCAGCGTAGGGCAAGTAGATACGCAGTATTTT	CASSVGQVDTQYF
.	TRBV5-1	.	TRBJ2-7	TGCGCCAGCACGAGTGGAGTCGCGCAGTACTTC	CASTSGVAQYF
.	TRBV18	few	TRBJ1-1	TGTGCCAGCTCGCTTACAGAGAACACTGAAGCTTTCTTT	CASSLTENTEAFF
.	TRBV30	few	TRBJ2-4	TGTGCCTGGATCTCAGTAGGGGAAACCATTCAGTACTTC	CAWISVGETIQYF
TRBD2	TRBV6-1	.	TRBJ2-7	TGTGCCAGCAGTGACGAGCGGGGTTGGAACTACGAGCAGTACTTC	CASSDERGWNYEQYF
.	TRBV29-1	few	TRBJ1-1	TGCAGCGTTGAAAGGAGGCCCTACGGCATGAACACTGAAGCTTTCTTT	CSVERRPYGMNTEAFF
TRBD2	TRBV5-4	few	TRBJ2-2	TGTGCCAGCAGCTCTAGCGGGAGCACCGGGGAGCTGTTTTTT	CASSSSGSTGELFF
TRBD1	TRBV6-5	.	TRBJ1-2	TGTGCCAGCAGTTACTCCCAGGCAGGGGGTTATGGCTACACCTTC	CASSYSQAGGYGYTF
TRBD2	TRBV5-1	once	TRBJ2-1	TGCGCCAGCAGCGATCCGGCTAGCGGGATGGGTGAGCAGTTCTTC	CASSDPASGMGEQFF
TRBD2	TRBV27	few	TRBJ2-7	TGTGCCAGCAGCGCAAGGGGACTAGCGGGAGCCTACGAGCAGTACTTC	CASSARGLAGAYEQYF
TRBD2	TRBV7-9	few	TRBJ2-7	TGTGCCAGCAGCTGGGTGACTAGCGACTCCTACGAGCAGTACTTC	CASSWVTSDSYEQYF
.	TRBV30	.	TRBJ1-2	TGTGCCTGTTGGGAACAGGGCTATGGCTACACCTTC	CACWEQGYGYTF
.	TRBV7-8	.	TRBJ2-5	TGTGCCAGCAGCTTAGGGACTCTCCGGGACAAGGGCTGGACCCAGTACTTC	CASSLGTLRDKGWTQYF
TRBD1	TRBV28	few	TRBJ2-7	TGTGCCAGCAGTGGGGACAGGTCCTACGAGCAGTACTTC	CASSGDRSYEQYF
.	TRBV15	.	TRBJ1-2	TGTGCCACCAGCAGACGCAACTGCACTTCAGGGAGGCGGTGCTATGGCTACACCTTC	CATSRRNCTSGRRCYGYTF
TRBD1	TRBV4-3	.	TRBJ1-4	TGCGCCAGCAGCCAAGATCGTGGAGGGGGCCGTGAAAAACTGTTTTTT	CASSQDRGGGREKLFF
.	TRBV9	few	TRBJ2-5	TGTGCCAGCAGCGTAGTGGAGGTGGGGACCCAGTACTTC	CASSVVEVGTQYF
TRBD2	TRBV11-2	.	TRBJ2-2	TGTGCCAGCAGCTCATCCGCCGCAGCGGGAGGAAGAACCGGGGAGCTGTTTTTT	CASSSSAAAGGRTGELFF
TRBD1	TRBV29-1	few	TRBJ1-2	TGCAGCGTTGGGGAACAGGGGGGGTTAGCTAACTATGGCTACACCTTC	CSVGEQGGLANYGYTF